These 32 T cell receptor beta chains originate from one sample sequenced in a study of tumor-infiltrating lymphocytes in primary liver carcinoma. They got blood RNA out of unsorted whole blood and also pulled out germline DNA. The investigators made TCR beta cDNA from roughly 460 ng total RNA, using a constant-region primer. Each TCR beta library was derived from three nested multiplex PCR rounds that employed slightly modified ARM-PCR. The first two PCR rounds, around 10 cycles each, used TRBV1-TRBV30 forward primers and a C-beta reverse primer. TCRdb recomputed calls from the multiplex PCR reads with MiXCR, one row per CDR3 protein. Of hundreds of thousands of distinct CDR3 sequences in the sample, around 50% were seen once. Source material: peripheral blood. These receptor sequences come from a woman aged 25-40 years with primary liver carcinoma and hepatitis B virus infection.

The rearrangement joins TRBV4-2 to TRBJ2-7; D unclear. Germline CDR1 is LGHNA and CDR2 is YNFKEQ. CDR3 size: 14 residues. Trimming pared 4 bases from V and 0 bases from J, leaving 10 bases between. The CDR3 loop reads CASSPVYGSYEQYF. The CDR3 DNA follows: TGTGCCAGCAGCCCAGTGTACGGCTCCTACGAGCAGTACTTC.

This clonotype was found a few times. The chain couples TRBV7-9 to TRBJ1-3, with D possibly matching TRBD1 (5 bases). V lost 8 bases and J lost 0, with 17 bases in between. The CDR3 contains 16 residues. Germline lookup yields CDR1 SEHNR and CDR2 FQNEAQ (reference sequence). CDR3 in amino acids: CASQATGPPSGNTIYF. The CDR3 DNA is TGTGCCAGCCAAGCAACGGGACCCCCCTCTGGAAACACCATATATTTT.

Notes on this clonotype: The junction departs from germline at one end; a sequencing error may be responsible. The rearrangement uses TRBV11-2 and TRBJ2-2; tentatively, D is TRBD2 (6 bases). Germline V CDR1 and CDR2: SGHAT, FQNNGV. The CDR3 is made up of 17 amino acids. In nucleotides, the CDR3 is TGTGCCAGCAGCTCTGACGCTAGCGAGATTAACACCGGGGGGCTGTTTTTT. Protein product: CASSSDASEINTGGLFF.

This clonotype was seen many times. The junction shows a germline mismatch at one end, possibly a read error. The chain has TRBV11-2 and TRBJ2-1; D tentatively reads TRBD1 or TRBD2 (6 bases each). Germline CDR1 is SGHAT and CDR2 is FQNNGV. The CDR3 has 14 amino acids. CDR3 nucleotide sequence: TGTGCCAGCAGGGGGGGACACCTATACAGTGAGCAGTTCTTC. Protein: CASRGGHLYSEQFF.

Concerning this clonotype: Possible read error: a much larger clone is one base away. The chain recombines TRBV29-1 with TRBJ1-1; D is uncertain. The length of the CDR3 is 10 residues. Trimming pared 8 bases from V and 10 bases from J, leaving 14 bases between. Germline V gives CDR1 SQVTM, CDR2 ANQGSEA. The CDR3 DNA reads TGCAGCATATCGGGAAATGGAGCTTTCTTT. Protein sequence: CSISGNGAFF.

This clonotype was counted only a few times. CDR3 sequence reads: CASSLLQFQETQYF. As DNA, the CDR3 is TGTGCCAGCAGTTTATTACAGTTCCAAGAGACCCAGTACTTC. This chain connects TRBV12-3 or TRBV12-4 to TRBJ2-5; D not certain. The CDR3 extends over 14 amino acids. V was cut by 2 bases and J by 1 base, with 8 bases left in between.

The V gene is TRBV5-6, the J gene TRBJ2-7, with D unclear. The CDR3 is made up of 13 amino acids. Germline values: CDR1 SGHDT, CDR2 YYEEEE. V lost 0 bases and J lost 5, with 9 bases in between. This CDR3 is CASSLVQSNEQYF. As DNA, the CDR3 is TGTGCCAGCAGCTTGGTCCAGAGTAACGAGCAGTACTTC. Looking up the rest from reference TRBV5-6 and TRBJ2-7 gives the full variable domain: DAGVTQSPTHLIKTRGQQVTLRCSPKSGHDTVSWYQQALGQGPQFIFQYYEEEERQRGNFPDRFSGHQFPNYSSELNVNALLLGDSALYLCASSLVQSNEQYFGPGTRLTVT.

This clonotype was observed once. A read error is possible here, since a much larger clone lies one base away. V gene TRBV6-1 combines with J gene TRBJ1-1; the D is unclear. Germline CDR1 reads MNHNS; CDR2 reads SASEGT. This CDR3 comprises 11 residues. CDR3 region: CASSEDTGAFF. CDR3 coding DNA: TGTGCCAGCAGTGAAGACACTGGAGCTTTCTTT.

The CDR3 spells CASSLTSGSGEQYF. The CDR3 region has the DNA TGTGCCAGCAGCCTGACTAGCGGATCCGGCGAGCAGTACTTC. The rearrangement joins TRBV5-4 to TRBJ2-7; 9 positions agree with TRBD2. In germline, CDR1 is SGHNT, CDR2 YYREEE (reference sequence). This CDR3 region has 14 residues. V lost 4 bases and J lost 6; bases outside the gene matches: 8.

The V gene is TRBV28, the J gene TRBJ1-2, with 7 bases that match TRBD1. The CDR3 extends over 17 amino acids. V shed 2 bases and J 2 bases; nucleotides not matched to a gene: 11. Germline CDR1 reads MDHEN; CDR2 reads SYDVKM. CDR3 DNA sequence: TGTGCCAGCAGTTTACGATACCCCGGACAGGACAACTATGGCTACACCTTC. Protein: CASSLRYPGQDNYGYTF.

With respect to this clonotype: This clone may be a read error of a much larger clone one base away. In DNA, the CDR3 is TGCAGCATTGAGAAAGGGTACAATGAGCAGTTCTTC. Translated: CSIEKGYNEQFF. The chain is built from TRBV29-1 and TRBJ2-1; D uncertain. CDR1 SQVTM and CDR2 ANQGSEA come from the germline V gene. The CDR3 has 12 amino acids.

This clonotype has a single count. Possible read error: a much larger clone is one base away. The chain employs TRBV29-1 and TRBJ2-2; TRBD2 matches 8 bases. This CDR3 region has 14 residues. Looked up from germline, CDR1 is SQVTM and CDR2 is ANQGSEA. Trimming took 7 bases from V and 4 from J; bases not matched to a gene: 8. DNA of the CDR3: TGCAGCGCAATCTGGACTAGCTTCACCGGGGAGCTGTTTTTT. It encodes CSAIWTSFTGELFF.

About this clonotype: A single base separates this from a much larger clone, so it may be a read error. The gene calls are TRBV4-2 and TRBJ2-3, with a tentative D call TRBD2 (6 bases). V was trimmed by 4 bases and J by 8 bases, leaving 13 bases between them. CDR1 LGHNA and CDR2 YNFKEQ come from the germline V gene. CDR3 length equals 13 residues. The CDR3 DNA is TGTGCCAGCAGCCCCTCGGGAGAGGGTACGCAGTATTTT. Translated, it gives CASSPSGEGTQYF.

The chain employs TRBV11-2 and TRBJ2-5; D gene ambiguous. The CDR3 loop spans 14 amino acids. Germline V gene data show CDR1 as SGHAT and CDR2 as FQNNGV. Trimming stripped 4 bases from V and 1 base from J, with 10 bases between. The CDR3 DNA reads TGTGCCAGCAGCTCACATCCCCCCCAAGAGACCCAGTACTTC. It specifies CASSSHPPQETQYF.

The chain is built from TRBV12-3 or TRBV12-4 and TRBJ1-2; possible D gene TRBD1, 5 bases. Trimming pared 4 bases from V and 2 bases from J, leaving 20 bases between. The CDR3 is 17 amino acids. DNA of the CDR3: TGTGCCAGCAGTTCTTGGGGGATGACAACCACCAACTATGGCTACACCTTC. Amino acid sequence: CASSSWGMTTTNYGYTF.

Concerning this clonotype: In this CDR3 the conserved last residue, phenylalanine or tryptophan, is missing, so a read error is likely. The chain joins TRBV7-2 to TRBJ2-7; tentatively, D is TRBD1 (6 bases). V was clipped by 2 bases and J by 4 bases, with 15 bases between them. The CDR3 runs 15 residues. The germline V gene encodes CDR1 SGHTA and CDR2 FQGNSA. CDR3 protein: CASSLMWGQAYEQYL. Here the CDR3 DNA reads TGTGCCAGCAGCTTAATGTGGGGACAAGCATACGAGCAGTACTTA.

This clonotype was observed many times. The rearrangement links TRBV11-2 to TRBJ2-3, with D unresolved. Trimming cost V 1 base and J 9 bases, with 8 bases left between them. CDR1 and CDR2 (germline): SGHAT, FQNNGV. This CDR3 has 12 residues. The CDR3 protein is CASSLAAVTQYF. DNA of the CDR3: TGTGCCAGCAGCTTAGCGGCCGTCACGCAGTATTTT. Using reference TRBV11-2 and TRBJ2-3 for the parts outside the CDR3, the full variable domain is EAGVAQSPRYKIIEKRQSVAFWCNPISGHATLYWYQQILGQGPKLLIQFQNNGVVDDSQLPKDRFSAERLKGVDSTLKIQPAKLEDSAVYLCASSLAAVTQYFGPGTRLTVL.

This clonotype was observed once. A much larger clone lies a single base off, so this may be a read error. This sequence joins TRBV12-3 or TRBV12-4 and TRBJ2-4, with no clear D. The CDR3 runs 16 residues. V lost 3 bases and J lost 7, with 19 bases in between. The CDR3 loop is CASSFAGHGVLNIQYF. The CDR3, as DNA: TGTGCCAGCAGTTTCGCTGGGCATGGCGTTTTGAACATTCAGTACTTC.

This clonotype turned up a few times. A much larger clone lies a single base off, so this may be a read error. The V call is TRBV12-3 or TRBV12-4, the J call TRBJ2-5; 7 bases are shared with TRBD1. The J call is doubtful: the DNA matches TRBJ2-1 better. There are 15 residues in the CDR3. In DNA, the CDR3 is TGTGCCAGCAGTTCCAGGGGGACAGCCGGAGAGACCCAGTTCTTC. Encoded protein: CASSSRGTAGETQFF.

Comment on this clonotype: A read error is likely, as this CDR3 ends without the conserved phenylalanine or tryptophan. The genes are TRBV5-4 and TRBJ1-1; no clear D gene. The CDR3 runs 13 residues. CDR1 and CDR2 (germline): SGHNT, YYREEE (reference sequence). Trimming pared 9 bases from V and 1 base from J, leaving 13 bases between. CDR3 coding DNA: TGTGCCAATAGCTTGGATGAGAACACTGAAGCTTTCCTT. It is translated as CANSLDENTEAFL.

Notes on this clonotype: The conserved final phenylalanine or tryptophan is absent from the CDR3, which likely points to a read error. The limits of the CDR3 on the DNA are not certain, so only TCRdb's listed CDR3 is given. The chain has TRBV5-6 and TRBJ2-1; the table calls TRBD1, which could not be checked here. CDR1 is SGHDT and CDR2 is YYEEEE in the germline V gene. The CDR3 has 11 amino acids, counting both end residues. CDR3 loop: CASSVPPSGKD.

The chain has TRBV4-1 and TRBJ2-6, with D tentatively TRBD1 (6 bases). Looked up from germline, CDR1 is MGHRA and CDR2 is YSYEKL. Between the trimmed V and J ends, which lost 7 bases and 2 bases, there was a span of 12 bases. The CDR3 has 15 residues. CDR3 protein: CASTPPGAGANVLTF. The CDR3 DNA is TGCGCCAGCACTCCCCCAGGGGCTGGGGCCAACGTCCTGACTTTC.

The rearrangement uses TRBV5-6 and TRBJ1-6; weak D call: TRBD1 (5 bases). CDR3 size: 14 residues. V was trimmed by 4 bases and J by 7 bases, leaving 12 bases between them. Germline V lookup: CDR1 SGHDT, CDR2 YYEEEE. In DNA, the CDR3 is TGTGCCAGCAGCCCCGGGGCGCTGAATTCACCCCTCCACTTT. This sequence encodes CASSPGALNSPLHF. The variable domain in full, with the rest retrieved from reference TRBV5-6 and TRBJ1-6, is DAGVTQSPTHLIKTRGQQVTLRCSPKSGHDTVSWYQQALGQGPQFIFQYYEEEERQRGNFPDRFSGHQFPNYSSELNVNALLLGDSALYLCASSPGALNSPLHFGNGTRLTVT.

On this clonotype itself: At one boundary the junction diverges from the germline segment, which might be a read error. The rearrangement uses TRBV28 and TRBJ2-1; the D is unclear. CDR1 is MDHEN, CDR2 SYDVKM, per germline. The CDR3 extends over 14 amino acids. The CDR3 sequence: CASSNRVRINEQFF. Here the CDR3 DNA reads TGTGCCAGCAGTAACCGGGTCCGCATTAATGAGCAGTTCTTT.

In the case of this clonotype: This may be a read error: a much more frequent sequence differs by one nucleotide. This chain uses TRBV6-2 or TRBV6-3 with TRBJ2-5, with a weak D call TRBD1 (6 bases). Trimming took off 6 bases at V and 0 bases at J, with 8 bases between the two ends. The CDR3 covers 13 residues. CDR1 MNHEY and CDR2 SVGEGT come from the germline V gene. CDR3 bases: TGTGCCAGCAGACGACAGGACCAAGAGACCCAGTACTTC. Its translation is CASRRQDQETQYF.

A remark on this clonotype: A junction end diverges from the germline sequence, so it may reflect a read error. The chain carries TRBV5-4 and TRBJ2-6; D possibly matches TRBD1 or TRBD2 (5 bases each). The CDR3 covers 15 residues. Germline V gene sequence: CDR1 SGHNT, CDR2 YYREEE (reference sequence). The CDR3 is CASSFGGIGANVMTF. The CDR3 bases are TGTGCCAGCAGCTTTGGGGGTATAGGGGCCAACGTCATGACTTTC.

Comment on this clonotype: No conserved phenylalanine or tryptophan is present at the end of the CDR3, so a read error is the likely explanation. CDR3 loop: CVSSLAGVYEQYS. As DNA, the CDR3 is TGTGTCAGCAGCTTAGCCGGGGTCTACGAGCAGTACTCC. J is TRBJ2-7 and V is TRBV13; tentative D call: TRBD2 (5 bases). This CDR3 region has 13 residues. Germline V lookup: CDR1 PRHDT, CDR2 FYEKMQ (reference sequence).

There are a few counts of this clonotype. Sequence at one end of the junction differs from germline and may be a read error. The CDR3 protein is CASSFIGTGHGDLFF. CDR3 coding DNA: TGTGCCAGCAGCTTCATTGGGACAGGGCACGGGGACCTGTTTTTT. The chain uses TRBV11-2 and TRBJ2-2; 9 bases are a match to TRBD1. The germline gives CDR1 SGHAT, CDR2 FQNNGV. The CDR3 length is 15 residues.

This clonotype was detected only once. This may arise from a read error, as a much more abundant clone is one base away. The chain uses TRBV29-1 and TRBJ2-5; 9 nucleotides line up with TRBD2. The CDR3 length is 15 residues. V lost 7 bases to trimming and J lost 5 bases; unmatched junction nucleotides: 14. Germline assignment: CDR1 SQVTM and CDR2 ANQGSEA. CDR3 amino acids: CSATAGTSRSETQYF. The CDR3 DNA is TGCAGCGCCACGGCCGGGACTAGCAGGAGTGAGACCCAGTACTTC.

This chain joins TRBV12-3 or TRBV12-4 and TRBJ2-3; D unresolved. V was clipped by 7 bases and J by 1 base, with 15 bases between them. CDR3 length: 15 amino acids. CDR3 nucleotides: TGTGCCAGCATCCATAGTATAACAGGCACAGATACGCAGTATTTT. Residues: CASIHSITGTDTQYF.

For this clonotype: A read error may produce the germline difference seen at one junction end. This rearrangement joins TRBV12-3 or TRBV12-4 to TRBJ2-1, with 13 bases fitting TRBD2. The CDR3 loop spans 14 amino acids. CDR3 region: CVSSRTSGSWEQFF. DNA for the CDR3: TGTGTCAGCAGCCGGACTAGCGGGAGCTGGGAGCAGTTCTTC.

As regards this clonotype: Given a much more abundant clone one base away, this may be a read error. It is unclear where the CDR3 begins or ends on the DNA, so no DNA is shown, and the CDR3 is as TCRdb lists it. The chain has TRBV6-2 or TRBV6-3 and TRBJ2-7; the table assigns TRBD2, which was not confirmed against the DNA. The CDR3 length is 18 residues, termini included. Germline V lookup: CDR1 MNHEY, CDR2 SVGEGT. The CDR3 protein is CAGSYSCWDCALAYEQYF.